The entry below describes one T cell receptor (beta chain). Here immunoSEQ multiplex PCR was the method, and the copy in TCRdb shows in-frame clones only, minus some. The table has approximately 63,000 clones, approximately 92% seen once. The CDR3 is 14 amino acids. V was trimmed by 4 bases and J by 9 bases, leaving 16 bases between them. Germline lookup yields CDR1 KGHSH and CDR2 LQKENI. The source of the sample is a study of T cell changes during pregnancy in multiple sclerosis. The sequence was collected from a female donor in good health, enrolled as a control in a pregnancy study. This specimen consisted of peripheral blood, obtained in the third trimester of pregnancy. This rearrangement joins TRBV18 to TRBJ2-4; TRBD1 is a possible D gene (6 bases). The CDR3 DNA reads TGTGCCAGCTCACGGTTAGGGGGTGTTAGCATTCAGTACTTC. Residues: CASSRLGGVSIQYF.